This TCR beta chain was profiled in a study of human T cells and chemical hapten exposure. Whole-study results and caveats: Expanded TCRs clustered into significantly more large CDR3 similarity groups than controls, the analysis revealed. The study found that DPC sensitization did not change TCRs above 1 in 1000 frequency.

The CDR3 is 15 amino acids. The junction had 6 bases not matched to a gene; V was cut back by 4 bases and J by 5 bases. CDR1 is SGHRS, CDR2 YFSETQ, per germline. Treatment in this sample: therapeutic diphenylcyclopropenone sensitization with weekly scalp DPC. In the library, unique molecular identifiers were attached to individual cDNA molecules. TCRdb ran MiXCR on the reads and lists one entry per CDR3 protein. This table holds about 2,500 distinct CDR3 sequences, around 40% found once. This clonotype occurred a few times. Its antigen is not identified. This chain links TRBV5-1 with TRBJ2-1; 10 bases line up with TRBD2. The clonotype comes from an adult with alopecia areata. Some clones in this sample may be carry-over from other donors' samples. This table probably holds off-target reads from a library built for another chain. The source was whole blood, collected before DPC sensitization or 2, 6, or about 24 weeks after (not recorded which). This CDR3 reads CASSGGLAHNNEQFF. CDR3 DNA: TGCGCCAGCAGCGGGGGACTAGCGCATAACAATGAGCAGTTCTTC.